The clone carrying this T cell receptor (beta chain) was recorded only once. Its target is not known. This specimen belongs to a study of CD8 T cells in Susac syndrome. Between the trimmed V and J ends, which lost 5 bases and 7 bases, there was a span of 17 bases. Germline CDR1 and CDR2: MNHEY and SVGAGI. CDR3 size: 15 residues. Whole-study results and caveats: The study's TCR sequencing and HLA analysis drew on a certain number of individuals. That number was acknowledged as relatively small.

The authors reverse transcribed roughly 0.5 to 1 ug RNA with random hexamers. Amplification of TCR beta CDR3 across 54 Vbeta and 13 Jbeta was performed with immunoSEQ multiplex PCR. TCRdb re-derived calls from the immunoSEQ multiplex PCR reads in MiXCR, one entry per CDR3 protein. In the table there are about 73,000 distinct CDR3 sequences, less than 95% of which are singletons. Sequencing of TCR beta was carried out in blood CD8+ and CD4+ T cells. TEMRA cells were enriched by FACS, while CD8+ and CD4+ T cells were obtained through a negative isolation that was performed magnetically. This chain links TRBV6-5 with TRBJ1-4; no clear D gene. This TCR came from a human donor with multiple sclerosis. The specimen sequenced was CD8+ T cells from PBMCs. The CDR3 here is CASSPPRDLGEKLFF. The CDR3 coding sequence is TGTGCCAGCAGTCCACCTAGGGATCTTGGTGAAAAACTGTTTTTT.